This T cell receptor (beta chain) was identified in a study of blood T cells in healthy people across ages. Sample-barcoded 5' priming and a J-beta primer mix drove a second PCR of roughly 7 to 11 cycles. The study obtained at least 3 million CDR3-containing paired-end reads from every sample. MiXCR, run by TCRdb on the 5' RACE reads, gives a single entry per CDR3 protein. The repertoire holds roughly 830,000 distinct CDR3 sequences, 60% to 80% seen once, with 28% in the top ten. V dropped 1 base and J dropped 0; count of bases not matched to a gene: 15. This CDR3 has 21 residues. Germline CDR1 reads MNHEY; CDR2 reads SVGAGI.

This chain links TRBV6-5 with TRBJ2-3, with 11 bases matching TRBD2. The receptor was derived from a man under 40 in good health. The sequencing input was blood. CDR3 in amino acids: CASSYYVPGLADITSTDTQYF. The CDR3 nucleotides read TGTGCCAGCAGTTACTACGTCCCGGGACTAGCGGACATCACTAGCACAGATACGCAGTATTTT.